Below are 27 T cell receptor beta chains sequenced from a single sample in a study of cytomegalovirus exposure and HLA in healthy donors. The PCR employed 60 Vbeta primers together with 13 Jbeta primers. The method was immunoSEQ multiplex PCR; TCRdb's version includes in-frame clones alone and lacks a portion of them. The listing contains around 140,000 clones. Sample: PBMCs. Receptors originate from a woman under 30 in good health and CMV-seronegative.

This rearrangement joins TRBV10-3 to TRBJ2-3; TRBD1 agrees at 11 bases. The CDR3 is 13 amino acids. The J segment lost 4 bases and the V segment lost 8 bases, leaving 2 bases of the junction unmatched. Germline V CDR1 and CDR2: ENHRY, SYGVKD. CDR3 amino acids: CAIEGQGADTQYF. Here the CDR3 DNA reads TGTGCCATCGAGGGACAGGGGGCAGATACGCAGTATTTT.

The V gene is TRBV11-2, the J gene TRBJ2-3; 8 nucleotides match TRBD1. The CDR3 contains 14 residues. The germline CDR1 and CDR2 sequences are SGHAT and FQNNGV. The V gene end was trimmed by 5 bases and the J gene end by 6 bases; junction bases not matched to a gene: 7. CDR3 nucleotide sequence: TGTGCCAGCAGCCCAACAGGGGGAGTTGATACGCAGTATTTT. This translates into CASSPTGGVDTQYF. The variable domain in full, completed from reference TRBV11-2 and TRBJ2-3, reads EAGVAQSPRYKIIEKRQSVAFWCNPISGHATLYWYQQILGQGPKLLIQFQNNGVVDDSQLPKDRFSAERLKGVDSTLKIQPAKLEDSAVYLCASSPTGGVDTQYFGPGTRLTVL.

The chain employs TRBV6-1 and TRBJ2-2; D gene uncertain. Per germline, CDR1 MNHNS and CDR2 SASEGT. This CDR3 has 13 amino acids. V dropped 4 bases and J dropped 2 bases, with 5 bases sitting between them. The CDR3 loop reads CASSVYNTGELFF. The CDR3 coding sequence is TGTGCCAGCAGTGTCTACAACACCGGGGAGCTGTTTTTT.

The chain recombines TRBV10-3 with TRBJ1-1, with no clear D. Germline V gene lookup returns CDR1 ENHRY and CDR2 SYGVKD. V shed 5 bases and J shed 1 base, with 11 bases lying between them. The CDR3 has 14 residues. CDR3 coding DNA: TGTGCCATCAGTCCATTAAGACAGAACACTGAAGCTTTCTTT. Protein sequence: CAISPLRQNTEAFF.

The chain couples TRBV5-1 to TRBJ2-7; 13 nucleotides match TRBD2. CDR3 length: 15 residues. The ends lost 2 bases at V and 3 bases at J; junction bases unmatched: 2. Per germline, CDR1 SGHRS and CDR2 YFSETQ. The CDR3 protein is CASSLGTSGIYEQYF. In DNA form, the CDR3 reads TGCGCCAGCAGCTTAGGGACTAGCGGGATCTACGAGCAGTACTTC.

This chain uses TRBV5-1 with TRBJ2-5, with TRBD2 matching over 7 bases. The V and J ends lost 4 bases and 3 bases, in that order; junction bases with no gene match: 6. Germline CDR1 is SGHRS and CDR2 is YFSETQ. This CDR3 is built from 14 residues. The CDR3 protein is CASSGGEREETQYF. The CDR3 bases are TGCGCCAGCAGCGGGGGGGAACGAGAAGAGACCCAGTACTTC. Full variable domain (rest looked up from reference TRBV5-1 and TRBJ2-5): KAGVTQTPRYLIKTRGQQVTLSCSPISGHRSVSWYQQTPGQGLQFLFEYFSETQRNKGNFPGRFSGRQFSNSRSEMNVSTLELGDSALYLCASSGGEREETQYFGPGTRLLVL.

The chain combines TRBV30 with TRBJ1-3; 11 bases map to TRBD1. The CDR3 is 14 amino acids. The ends lost 5 bases at V and 4 bases at J; junction bases unmatched: 4. Looked up from germline, CDR1 is GTSNPN and CDR2 is SVGIG (reference sequence). CDR3 residues: CAWGQGASGNTIYF. The CDR3 DNA reads as TGTGCCTGGGGACAGGGGGCATCGGGAAACACCATATATTTT.

This rearrangement joins TRBV19 to TRBJ2-7; a possible D gene is TRBD2 (7 bases). CDR3 length: 15 residues. The V gene lost 3 bases and the J gene lost 3 bases, with 15 bases spanning the gap. CDR1 is LNHDA, CDR2 SQIVND, per germline (reference sequence). The CDR3 nucleotides read TGTGCCAGTAGTATTGCGGGGGCTACTATCTACGAGCAGTACGTC. It translates to CASSIAGATIYEQYV.

The CDR3 spells CAWSVGGQSNQPQHF. The DNA for the CDR3 is TGTGCCTGGAGTGTCGGGGGACAGAGCAATCAGCCCCAGCATTTT. The chain combines TRBV30 with TRBJ1-5; 7 nucleotides agree with TRBD1. The V gene end was trimmed by 0 bases and the J gene end by 1 base; junction bases not matched to a gene: 3. CDR3 length: 15 residues. Germline lookup yields CDR1 GTSNPN and CDR2 SVGIG (reference sequence). Looking up the rest from reference TRBV30 and TRBJ1-5 gives the full variable domain: SQTIHQWPATLVQPVGSPLSLECTVEGTSNPNLYWYRQAAGRGLQLLFYSVGIGQISSEVPQNLSASRPQDRQFILSSKKLLLSDSGFYLCAWSVGGQSNQPQHFGDGTRLSIL.

The chain couples TRBV19 to TRBJ2-1; TRBD1 might be the D (6 bases). The V gene's germline CDR1 is LNHDA and CDR2 SQIVND (reference sequence). The CDR3 length is 17 residues. V lost 4 bases, J lost 6 bases, and 22 bases lay in between. CDR3 residues: CASSTGQGTTYGNEQFF. The CDR3 coding sequence is TGTGCCAGTAGTACGGGGCAGGGGACCACCTACGGCAATGAGCAGTTCTTC.

The rearrangement uses TRBV5-1 and TRBJ2-2, with TRBD2 matching over 10 bases. Germline V CDR1 and CDR2: SGHRS, YFSETQ. The CDR3 contains 15 residues. Trimming cost V 4 bases and J 5 bases; bases outside gene matches: 5. DNA of the CDR3: TGCGCCAGCAGCCTAAGGACTAGCGGAACCGGGGAGCTGTTTTTT. It is translated as CASSLRTSGTGELFF. The full variable domain, completed using reference TRBV5-1 and TRBJ2-2, is KAGVTQTPRYLIKTRGQQVTLSCSPISGHRSVSWYQQTPGQGLQFLFEYFSETQRNKGNFPGRFSGRQFSNSRSEMNVSTLELGDSALYLCASSLRTSGTGELFFGEGSRLTVL.

Points on this clone: An end of the junction differs from the germline gene, which may be a read error. This sequence joins TRBV6-1 and TRBJ2-1; TRBD2 matches at 10 bases. CDR3 length equals 14 residues. Germline CDR1 is MNHNS and CDR2 is SASEGT. As DNA, the CDR3 is TGTGCCAACAGTCCGACTAGCGGGCACAATGAGCAGTTCTTC. Protein sequence: CANSPTSGHNEQFF.

V is TRBV5-1 and J is TRBJ1-3; weak D call: TRBD1 (5 bases). Trimming removed 0 bases from V and 8 bases from J, with 15 bases in between. This CDR3 has 15 amino acids. CDR1 is SGHRS and CDR2 is YFSETQ in the germline V gene. This chain's CDR3 is CASSLDMGQGYTIYF. The CDR3 DNA reads as TGCGCCAGCAGCTTGGATATGGGGCAGGGATACACCATATATTTT.

This sequence joins TRBV4-1 and TRBJ1-4; no reliable D call. CDR1 and CDR2 (germline): MGHRA, YSYEKL. V was trimmed by 0 bases and J by 7 bases, leaving 6 bases between them. The CDR3 has 13 residues. In DNA, the CDR3 is TGCGCCAGCAGCCAAGATTATCTTGAAAAACTGTTTTTT. Residues: CASSQDYLEKLFF.

This chain uses TRBV18 with TRBJ2-2; TRBD2 agrees at 7 bases. The germline CDR1 and CDR2 sequences are KGHSH and LQKENI. With 3 bases clipped from V and 0 bases from J, the junction kept 10 bases outside the gene matches. This CDR3 is 18 amino acids long. DNA of the CDR3: TGTGCCAGCTCACCCCTGGGAGGGCCCAACCCGAACACCGGGGAGCTGTTTTTT. Translating gives CASSPLGGPNPNTGELFF.

The rearrangement uses TRBV2 and TRBJ2-2, with 9 bases matching TRBD1. CDR1 and CDR2 (germline): SNHLY, FYNNEI. The CDR3 extends over 16 amino acids. V lost 3 bases to trimming and J lost 3 bases; unmatched junction nucleotides: 5. The CDR3 nucleotides are TGTGCCAGCAGTGAGGTGTGGGACAGGGACACCGGGGAGCTGTTTTTT. Its translation is CASSEVWDRDTGELFF.

This rearrangement joins TRBV13 to TRBJ2-1; 12 bases map to TRBD2. The junction had 11 bases not matched to a gene; V was cut back by 5 bases and J by 3 bases. Looked up from germline, CDR1 is PRHDT and CDR2 is FYEKMQ (reference sequence). The CDR3 is 18 residues long. The DNA for the CDR3 is TGTGCCAGCAGCCACGACGGGACTAGCGGGCCAAACTACAATGAGCAGTTCTTC. Its translation: CASSHDGTSGPNYNEQFF.

V usage is TRBV11-2 and J usage is TRBJ2-1; TRBD2 is a possible D gene (6 bases). Germline V gene lookup returns CDR1 SGHAT and CDR2 FQNNGV. The CDR3 extends over 15 amino acids. The V gene lost 5 bases and the J gene lost 9 bases, with 20 bases spanning the gap. The DNA of the CDR3 is TGTGCCAGCAGCCCCAACTCGGGGGTTACGGGTGAGCAGTTCTTC. Its protein product is CASSPNSGVTGEQFF.

The V and J genes are TRBV7-9 and TRBJ2-1, with 10 nucleotides matching TRBD2. This CDR3 region has 19 residues. The germline V gene encodes CDR1 SEHNR and CDR2 FQNEAQ (reference sequence). The V gene end was trimmed by 1 base and the J gene end by 2 bases; junction bases not matched to a gene: 11. The CDR3 nucleotides read TGTGCCAGCAGCTTAGGGGTGGGCAGGACTAGCGGCACCTACAATGAGCAGTTCTTC. Protein product: CASSLGVGRTSGTYNEQFF.

The V gene is TRBV10-3, the J gene TRBJ1-2; the D gene is possibly TRBD1 (5 bases). Trimming shortened V by 3 bases and J by 2 bases, and 10 bases separated the two germline ends. The CDR3 is 14 amino acids. Germline V gene sequence: CDR1 ENHRY, CDR2 SYGVKD. CDR3 nucleotides: TGTGCCATCAGTGAAGGGGTGGGCAACTATGGCTACACCTTC. Translated, it gives CAISEGVGNYGYTF.

The chain is built from TRBV5-1 and TRBJ1-4, with 10 bases lining up with TRBD1. After removal of 3 bases from V and 7 bases from J, the junction contained 12 bases not matched to a gene. The germline CDR1 and CDR2 sequences are SGHRS and YFSETQ. The CDR3 is 17 residues long. The DNA of the CDR3 is TGCGCCAGCAGCTGGACAGGGGGAAAACAGTTCGGTGAAAAACTGTTTTTT. Translation gives CASSWTGGKQFGEKLFF. Variable domain in full (rest from reference TRBV5-1 and TRBJ1-4): KAGVTQTPRYLIKTRGQQVTLSCSPISGHRSVSWYQQTPGQGLQFLFEYFSETQRNKGNFPGRFSGRQFSNSRSEMNVSTLELGDSALYLCASSWTGGKQFGEKLFFGSGTQLSVL.

Of note for this clone: The junction and the germline gene differ at one end; a read error may be behind it. This chain connects TRBV11-3 to TRBJ1-2, with TRBD1 matching over 11 bases. The CDR3 has 14 amino acids. Looked up from germline, CDR1 is SGHNT and CDR2 is YENEEA. CDR3 sequence (DNA): TGTGCCAGCACTAAAACCGGGACAGGGGGTCTTACCCTCTTC. It encodes CASTKTGTGGLTLF.

The V call is TRBV4-3, the J call TRBJ2-3; D unresolved. This CDR3 comprises 14 residues. Germline V gene data show CDR1 as LGHNA and CDR2 as YSLEER. V was clipped by 0 bases and J by 4 bases, with 8 bases between them. The CDR3 loop is CASSQDIVSDTQYF. The CDR3 DNA reads TGCGCCAGCAGCCAAGATATAGTCTCAGATACGCAGTATTTT.

The chain combines TRBV5-1 with TRBJ2-6; D remains unclear. Germline-derived CDR1 and CDR2 are SGHRS and YFSETQ. The CDR3 consists of 15 residues. Trimming removed 1 base from V and 4 bases from J, with 9 bases in between. Here the CDR3 reads CASSLQASGANVLTF. The CDR3 DNA sequence: TGCGCCAGCAGCTTGCAAGCTTCCGGGGCCAACGTCCTGACTTTC. The full variable domain, rest sourced from reference TRBV5-1 and TRBJ2-6, is KAGVTQTPRYLIKTRGQQVTLSCSPISGHRSVSWYQQTPGQGLQFLFEYFSETQRNKGNFPGRFSGRQFSNSRSEMNVSTLELGDSALYLCASSLQASGANVLTFGAGSRLTVL.

The chain uses TRBV6-5 and TRBJ2-7, with D perhaps TRBD1 (5 bases). Germline CDR1 reads MNHEY; CDR2 reads SVGAGI. Trimming took 6 bases from V and 5 from J, leaving 20 bases between them. The CDR3 length is 15 residues. The CDR3 loop is CASRRNRQTGNEQYF. The CDR3 nucleotides read TGTGCCAGCAGACGCAACAGGCAAACTGGCAACGAGCAGTACTTC.

This sequence joins TRBV19 and TRBJ2-1; D is undetermined. The CDR3 totals 16 residues. The V gene lost 2 bases and the J gene lost 4 bases, with 15 bases spanning the gap. Germline CDR1 reads LNHDA; CDR2 reads SQIVND (reference sequence). In DNA, the CDR3 is TGTGCCAGTAGTATAAGGCGACATAACCTATACAATGAGCAGTTCTTC. Protein product: CASSIRRHNLYNEQFF. Based on the CDR3 plus reference TRBV19 and TRBJ2-1, the full variable domain is DGGITQSPKYLFRKEGQNVTLSCEQNLNHDAMYWYRQDPGQGLRLIYYSQIVNDFQKGDIAEGYSVSREKKESFPLTVTSAQKNPTAFYLCASSIRRHNLYNEQFFGPGTRLTVL.

The chain couples TRBV5-5 to TRBJ1-5; D gene uncertain. Germline-derived CDR1 and CDR2 are SGHKS and YYEKEE (reference sequence). The CDR3 contains 14 residues. The V end was cut by 2 bases, the J end by 1 base, with 7 bases between. The DNA of the CDR3 is TGTGCCAGCAGCTTCTATATGAGCAATCAGCCCCAGCATTTT. Translation gives CASSFYMSNQPQHF. The full variable domain, rest sourced from reference TRBV5-5 and TRBJ1-5, is DAGVTQSPTHLIKTRGQQVTLRCSPISGHKSVSWYQQVLGQGPQFIFQYYEKEERGRGNFPDRFSARQFPNYSSELNVNALLLGDSALYLCASSFYMSNQPQHFGDGTRLSIL.